This TCR beta chain came from a study of blood T cells in healthy people across ages. Worth noting for this clonotype: Germline is not matched at one junction end, which may reflect a read error.

Germline V gives CDR1 SGDLS, CDR2 YYNGEE. This CDR3 comprises 15 residues. A second PCR, run for roughly 7 to 12 cycles, used a sample-barcoded 5' primer plus a J-beta primer mix. TCRdb reprocessed the 5' RACE reads with MiXCR, giving one entry per CDR3 protein. The sample carries some 1,500,000 distinct CDR3 sequences, 35% to 45% recorded once. This TCR derives from a woman aged 18-29 years in good health. The chain links TRBV9 to TRBJ2-7, with unresolved D. The J call could be wrong; TRBJ2-5 is a better fit for the DNA end. Source material: blood. CDR3 in amino acids: CASSDRLGPQGTQYF. Here the CDR3 DNA reads TGTGCCAGCAGCGATAGACTTGGACCGCAAGGGACCCAGTACTTC.